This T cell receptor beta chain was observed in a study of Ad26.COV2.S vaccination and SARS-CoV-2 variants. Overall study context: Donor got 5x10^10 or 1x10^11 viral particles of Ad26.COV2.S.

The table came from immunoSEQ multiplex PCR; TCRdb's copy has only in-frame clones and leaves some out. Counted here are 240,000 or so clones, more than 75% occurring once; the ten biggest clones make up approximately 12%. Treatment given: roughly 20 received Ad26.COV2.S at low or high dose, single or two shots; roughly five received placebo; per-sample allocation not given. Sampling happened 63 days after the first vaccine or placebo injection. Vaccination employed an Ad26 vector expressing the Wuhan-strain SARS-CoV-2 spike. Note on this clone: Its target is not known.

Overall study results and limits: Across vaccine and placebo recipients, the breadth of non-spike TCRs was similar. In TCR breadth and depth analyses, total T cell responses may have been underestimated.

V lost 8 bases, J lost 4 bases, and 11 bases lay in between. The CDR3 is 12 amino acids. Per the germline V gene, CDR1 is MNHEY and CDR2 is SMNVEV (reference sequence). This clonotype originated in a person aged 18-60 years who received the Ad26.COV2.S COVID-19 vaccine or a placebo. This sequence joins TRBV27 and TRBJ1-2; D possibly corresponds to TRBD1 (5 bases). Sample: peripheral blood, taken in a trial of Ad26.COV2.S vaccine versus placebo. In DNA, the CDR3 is TGTGCCAGCTATCGACAGCCCTATGGCTACACCTTC. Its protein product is CASYRQPYGYTF.